This T cell receptor beta chain stems from a study of T cell changes during pregnancy in multiple sclerosis. The CDR3 runs to 15 residues. The germline V and J ends were trimmed by 0 bases and 2 bases, with 12 bases remaining between them. From germline, CDR1 is SGHKS and CDR2 YYEKEE (reference sequence). Assay: immunoSEQ multiplex PCR; the TCRdb copy retains only in-frame clones and omits some. The table shows roughly 75,000 clones, with 90% to 95% occurring only once. This TCR was sampled from a female donor in good health, enrolled as a control in a pregnancy study. The genes are TRBV5-5 and TRBJ2-7, with D hard to call. The sequencing here drew on peripheral blood, taken after pregnancy. CDR3 sequence reads: CASSLGHQATYEQYF. The CDR3 DNA reads as TGTGCCAGCAGCTTGGGCCACCAGGCCACCTACGAGCAGTACTTC.